This TCR beta chain appears in the sequencing data of a study of T-cell memory formation after mild COVID-19. This clonotype has just a few counts. As yet, its antigen is unknown. TCRdb reprocessed the 5' RACE reads via MiXCR and lists one record per CDR3 protein. The table includes 350,000 to 500,000 distinct CDR3 sequences, 18% detected once. V lost 0 bases, J lost 7 bases, and 6 bases stayed unmatched. Germline V gene data show CDR1 as LGHNA and CDR2 as YSLEER. The CDR3 consists of 15 residues. Study findings and constraints: CD4+ contracting clones were found mainly in CM and EM, and CD8+ ones in EMRA.

The sequenced sample consisted of PBMCs or a T cell subset sorted from them (not recorded which). The sequence was obtained from a man aged 18 to 29 who had mild COVID-19 (a few samples of this study predate the infection). Cell type and time point are not known. The J gene is TRBJ1-1, the V gene TRBV4-3; 9 nucleotides match TRBD1. The CDR3 region is CASSQEDRGKGEAFF. CDR3 nucleotides: TGCGCCAGCAGCCAAGAGGACAGGGGCAAAGGTGAAGCTTTCTTT.